These 5 T cell receptor beta chains originate from one sample sequenced in a study of vaccination effects on CD4 cells after COVID-19. Pools of viral peptides were used by the ViraFEST assay to expand antigen-specific CD4+ T cells ahead of sequencing. Cultured cells yielded isolated CD4+ T cells after 10 to 11 days. The vaccine recipients had no prior SARS-CoV-2 infection, with negative nucleocapsid antibodies. TCRdb's table, derived via immunoSEQ multiplex PCR, lists solely in-frame clones and lacks some. The profile shows around 79,000 clones, roughly 79% of them singletons. For these receptors, no antigen is known. This specimen was CD4+ T cells from PBMCs cultured with SARS-CoV-2 spike peptides, taken before COVID-19 vaccination. These receptors all come from a human donor who received a COVID-19 vaccine.

V usage is TRBV25-1 and J usage is TRBJ2-5; a weak D match, TRBD1 (5 bases). The CDR3 length is 16 residues. Germline V CDR1 and CDR2: MGHDK, SYGVNS. The V end was cut by 0 bases, the J end by 1 base, with 12 bases between. CDR3 nucleotides: TGTGCCAGCAGTGAATATAAGACAGCTAGCCAAGAGACCCAGTACTTC. This codes for CASSEYKTASQETQYF. The variable domain in full, completed from reference TRBV25-1 and TRBJ2-5, reads EADIYQTPRYLVIGTGKKITLECSQTMGHDKMYWYQQDPGMELHLIHYSYGVNSTEKGDLSSESTVSRIRTEHFPLTLESARPSHTSQYLCASSEYKTASQETQYFGPGTRLLVL.

This CDR3 is CASSSRLGITDTQYF. The CDR3 DNA sequence: TGTGCCAGCAGTTCCCGACTAGGAATCACAGATACGCAGTATTTT. The rearrangement links TRBV6-2 or TRBV6-3 to TRBJ2-3; TRBD2 is a possible D gene (6 bases). Germline V gene lookup returns CDR1 MNHEY and CDR2 SVGEGT. V gave up 4 bases and J gave up 2 bases, with 13 bases separating them. This CDR3 has 15 residues.

CDR3 region: CASSEGIWSSGGARNIQYF. The CDR3 nucleotides read TGTGCCAGCAGTGAAGGTATCTGGTCTAGCGGGGGGGCGAGGAACATTCAGTACTTC. The rearrangement links TRBV6-1 to TRBJ2-4, with TRBD2 matching 12 bases. CDR3 length equals 19 residues. V shed 1 base, J shed 7 bases, and the junction held 14 bases outside the gene matches. Germline lookup yields CDR1 MNHNS and CDR2 SASEGT.

This chain joins TRBV5-1 and TRBJ2-3, with a tentative D call TRBD2 (5 bases). Germline V gives CDR1 SGHRS, CDR2 YFSETQ. Trimming pared 0 bases from V and 0 bases from J, leaving 11 bases between. The CDR3 covers 16 residues. The CDR3 DNA sequence: TGCGCCAGCAGCTTGGATCCCCCGGGGAGCACAGATACGCAGTATTTT. Encoded protein: CASSLDPPGSTDTQYF.

The rearrangement uses TRBV19 and TRBJ1-3; TRBD1 agrees at 9 bases. V was clipped by 4 bases and J by 2 bases; unmatched bases: 0. Germline V lookup: CDR1 LNHDA, CDR2 SQIVND (reference sequence). The length of the CDR3 is 14 residues. This chain's CDR3 is CASSRTGAGNTIYF. The CDR3 DNA sequence: TGTGCCAGTAGTAGGACAGGGGCTGGAAACACCATATATTTT.